What follows is one TCR beta chain and its context. The sample comes from a study of blood T cell repertoires in COVID-19. Profiled with immunoSEQ multiplex PCR; TCRdb holds only in-frame clones, not every one. Of around 190,000 clones in the sample, about 88% are singletons; the top ten hold roughly a sixth. V lost 8 bases, J lost 3 bases, and 7 bases stayed unmatched. Per germline, CDR1 GTSNPN and CDR2 SVGIG (reference sequence). The CDR3 extends over 13 amino acids. Sequencing was done on a sample of peripheral blood. This TCR came from a man aged 45-65 years with COVID-19, enrolled during active disease. The chain uses TRBV30 and TRBJ1-2; 9 positions match TRBD1. The CDR3 nucleotides are TGTGCCCGTAAAACAGGGGGCGACTATGGCTACACCTTC. It translates to CARKTGGDYGYTF.